The text below deals with one T cell receptor (beta chain). The data were produced by immunoSEQ multiplex PCR, yet TCRdb's version contains in-frame clones alone and is incomplete. The sample contains under 150,000 clones, approximately 90% of which appear only once. The germline CDR1 and CDR2 sequences are SEHNR and FQNEAQ (reference sequence). V was cut by 1 base and J by 2 bases, with 13 bases left in between. This CDR3 has 16 residues. This sample was taken from a study of cytotoxic CD8 clonotypes in ibrutinib-treated CLL. This rearrangement joins TRBV7-9 to TRBJ2-3; perhaps TRBD2 as D (6 bases). The TCR sequence derives from a human donor with chronic lymphocytic leukemia. This material consisted of PBMCs, taken after 12 months of ibrutinib treatment. The CDR3 reads CASSLGWGEPTDTQYF. The CDR3 coding sequence is TGTGCCAGCAGCTTAGGGTGGGGGGAGCCCACAGATACGCAGTATTTT.